These T cell receptor beta chains were read from a single sample in a study of CXCR3-negative and CXCR3-positive naive CD8 T cells. Reanalyzing the 5' RACE reads, TCRdb keeps one entry per CDR3 protein, without DNA. This sample lists 100,000 to 150,000 distinct CDR3 sequences; its ten largest clones have approximately 0.3%. Sequences were obtained from naive CXCR3- CD8+ T cells from blood. Source of these receptors: a human donor in good health. Some clones in this sample may be carry-over from other donors' samples. CDR3s include the opening cysteine and the closing phenylalanine or tryptophan.

v_gene	j_gene	CDR3aa
TRBV4-1	TRBJ2-1	CASSQQTNRPHEQFF
TRBV5-1	TRBJ2-1	CASSSLAGSDEQFF
TRBV28	TRBJ1-5	CASMQGISNQPQHF
TRBV28	TRBJ2-3	CASSDYRGITDTQYF
TRBV12-3/TRBV12-4	TRBJ2-1	CASSSHRDRGRQGQFF
TRBV2	TRBJ2-3	CASSSGFSTDTQYF
TRBV29-1	TRBJ2-2	CSVLEVEAGELFF
TRBV29-1	TRBJ2-7	CSVIGTFNKQYF
TRBV14	TRBJ2-7	CASSQAGAKYEQYF
TRBV11-2	TRBJ2-7	CASIQGGSYEQYF